This entry features one TCR beta chain sequence. Its specificity is unknown. Here immunoSEQ multiplex PCR was the method, and the copy in TCRdb shows in-frame clones only, minus some. The sample lists some 87,000 clones, around 77% occurring once. The CDR3 has 15 amino acids. Germline CDR1 is SGDLS and CDR2 is YYNGEE. V dropped 3 bases and J dropped 2; count of bases not matched to a gene: 2. The data belong to a study of a mutant IDH1 vaccine in newly diagnosed glioma. Study overall: Patients' prior therapy spanned radiotherapy, temozolomide, or both; most underwent both.

Findings of the study overall: Changes in the top peripheral T cell clonotypes seemingly had no bearing on pseudoprogression. Altogether, 93.3% of patients exhibited vaccine-induced immune responses.

This sample's time point: baseline, week 1 (first vaccination visit). Treatment described: pre-vaccination baseline after standard-of-care therapy. The chain has TRBV9 and TRBJ1-6, with TRBD1 matching over 7 bases. The sequence was collected from a man in his forties with glioma. The sample was PBMCs, taken from a glioma patient treated with radiotherapy, temozolomide or both. CDR3 bases: TGTGCCAGCAGCGGCGGGACAGCCTATAATTCACCCCTCCACTTT. Translated: CASSGGTAYNSPLHF.